This T cell receptor (beta chain) was obtained from a study of blood T cell repertoires in COVID-19. CDR1 is GTSNPN, CDR2 SVGIG, per germline (reference sequence). The CDR3 length is 15 residues. Between the trimmed V and J ends, which lost 5 bases and 7 bases, there was a span of 18 bases. Authors' processing steps: Amplification with reference gene primers provided the estimates of nucleated cell counts. Clones were sequenced by immunoSEQ multiplex PCR, and TCRdb holds only the in-frame ones, with some missing. The DNA was the basis for D and trimming; V, J and clone size are from that table. Of 65,000 to 80,000 clones in the sample, roughly 90% were seen once.

This sequence joins TRBV30 and TRBJ1-6; a possible D gene is TRBD1 (5 bases). This sequence was found in a man between 65 and 85 years old with active or convalescent COVID-19. Sequences were obtained from peripheral blood. CDR3 nucleotides: TGTGCCTGGTCCGGGGGTCCAGGATCCAATTCACCCCTCCACTTT. Protein sequence: CAWSGGPGSNSPLHF.